The 3 T cell receptor beta chains given below trace back to one sample, sequenced in a study of T cell responses to AZD1222 COVID-19 vaccine. This table comes from immunoSEQ multiplex PCR, and its TCRdb copy is limited to in-frame clones, with some not included. This table holds 130,000 to 150,000 clones, 86% found once. Sequenced here: peripheral blood, sampled 28 days after the second AZD1222 dose. The source of these receptors is an adult who received the AZD1222 COVID-19 vaccine.

V and J are TRBV29-1 and TRBJ2-1, with TRBD1 matching 9 bases. The trim removed 7 bases at V and 4 bases at J, leaving 5 bases unmatched. The CDR3 is 13 residues long. Germline CDR1 SQVTM, CDR2 ANQGSEA. CDR3 DNA sequence: TGCAGCGGTACAGGGGGCATTTACAATGAGCAGTTCTTC. Its protein is CSGTGGIYNEQFF.

The chain uses TRBV6-5 and TRBJ1-1; weak D call: TRBD1 (6 bases). Per the germline V gene, CDR1 is MNHEY and CDR2 is SVGAGI. CDR3 length: 11 amino acids. Deletions cut 8 bases from V and 11 bases from J, with 15 bases between. The CDR3 spells CASARGTPAFF. CDR3 in DNA: TGTGCCAGCGCCCGGGGGACACCGGCTTTCTTT.

This clone was observed a single time. V gene TRBV6-5 combines with J gene TRBJ1-2; D gene ambiguous. The CDR3 is 14 residues long. Deletions cut 10 bases from V and 5 bases from J, with 20 bases between. Looked up from germline, CDR1 is MNHEY and CDR2 is SVGAGI. The CDR3 loop is CATSRTEPRYGYTF. CDR3 bases: TGTGCCACCTCCAGGACCGAGCCCCGGTATGGCTACACCTTC.